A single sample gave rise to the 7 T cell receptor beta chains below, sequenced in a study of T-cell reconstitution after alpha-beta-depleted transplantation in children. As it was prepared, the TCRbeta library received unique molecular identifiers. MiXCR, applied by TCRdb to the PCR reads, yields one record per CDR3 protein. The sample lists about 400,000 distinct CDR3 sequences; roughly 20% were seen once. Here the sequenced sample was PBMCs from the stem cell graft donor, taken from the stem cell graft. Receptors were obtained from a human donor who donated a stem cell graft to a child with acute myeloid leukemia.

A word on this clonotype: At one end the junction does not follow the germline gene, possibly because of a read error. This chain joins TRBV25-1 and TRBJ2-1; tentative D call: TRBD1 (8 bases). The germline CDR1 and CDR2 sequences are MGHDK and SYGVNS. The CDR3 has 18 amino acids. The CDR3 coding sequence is TGTGCCAGCAATGAAGACCCTTTGGACAGGGAGGGTTACAATGAGCAGTTCTTC. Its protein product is CASNEDPLDREGYNEQFF.

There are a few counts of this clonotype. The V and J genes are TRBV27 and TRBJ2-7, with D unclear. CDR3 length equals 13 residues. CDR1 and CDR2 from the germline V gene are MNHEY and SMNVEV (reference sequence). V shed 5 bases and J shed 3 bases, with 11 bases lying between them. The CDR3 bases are TGTGCCAGCAGTCCAACGGATTACTACGAGCAGTACTTC. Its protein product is CASSPTDYYEQYF.

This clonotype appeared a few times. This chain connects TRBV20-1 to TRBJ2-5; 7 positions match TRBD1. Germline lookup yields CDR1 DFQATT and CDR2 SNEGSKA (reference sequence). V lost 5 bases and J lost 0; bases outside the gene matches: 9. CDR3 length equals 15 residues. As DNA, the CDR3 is TGCAGTGCTCGAAACAGGGGAACGTACCAAGAGACCCAGTACTTC. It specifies CSARNRGTYQETQYF.

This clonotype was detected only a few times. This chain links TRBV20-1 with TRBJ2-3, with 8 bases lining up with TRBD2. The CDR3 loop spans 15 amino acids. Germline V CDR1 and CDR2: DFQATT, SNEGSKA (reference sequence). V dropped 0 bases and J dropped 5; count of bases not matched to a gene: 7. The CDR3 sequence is CSARDSAGARDTQYF. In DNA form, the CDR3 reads TGCAGTGCTAGAGATTCAGCGGGAGCCAGAGATACGCAGTATTTT.

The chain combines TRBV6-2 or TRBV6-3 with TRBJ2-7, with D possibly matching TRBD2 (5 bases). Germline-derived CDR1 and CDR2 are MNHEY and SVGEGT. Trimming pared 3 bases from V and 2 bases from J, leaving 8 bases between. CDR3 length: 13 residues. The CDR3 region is CASSYAGAYEQYF. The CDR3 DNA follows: TGTGCCAGCAGTTATGCCGGGGCCTACGAGCAGTACTTC.

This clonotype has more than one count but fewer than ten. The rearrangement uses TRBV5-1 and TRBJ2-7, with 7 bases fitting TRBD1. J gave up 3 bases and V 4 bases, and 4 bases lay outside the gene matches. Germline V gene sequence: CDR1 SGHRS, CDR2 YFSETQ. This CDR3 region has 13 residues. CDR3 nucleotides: TGCGCCAGCAGCCGCGGACAGGTCTACGAGCAGTACTTC. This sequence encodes CASSRGQVYEQYF.

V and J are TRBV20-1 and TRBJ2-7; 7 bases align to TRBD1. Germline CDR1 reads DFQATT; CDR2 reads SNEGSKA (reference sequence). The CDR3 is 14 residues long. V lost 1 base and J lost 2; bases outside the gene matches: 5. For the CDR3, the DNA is TGCAGTGCTAGAGGAGAGGGGGCGGCCTACGAGCAGTACTTC. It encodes CSARGEGAAYEQYF.